This is a list of T cell receptor beta chains from one sample in a study of T-cell reconstitution after alpha-beta-depleted transplantation in children. TCRdb used MiXCR to reprocess the PCR reads, holding one entry per CDR3 protein. The sample carries more than 400,000 distinct CDR3 sequences, around two fifths recorded once. The sequences come from PBMCs, collected before TCRalphabeta/CD19-depleted stem cell transplant. The receptors were gathered from a girl aged 2 to 9 with aplastic anemia, due to receive a stem cell transplant. CDR3s leave out the opening cysteine and the closing phenylalanine or tryptophan. The D gene is left open where the match is weak.

d_gene,j_gene,v_gene,CDR3aa
.,TRBJ2-2,TRBV5-1,AASPGMTGELF
.,TRBJ2-7,TRBV20-1,SATPTEQY
TRBD1,TRBJ1-5,TRBV6-1,ASSERGQVGQPQH
.,TRBJ2-5,TRBV6-1,ASSPGAGSGETQY
.,TRBJ2-7,TRBV20-1,SAPRVGRGQESRLSYEQY
TRBD2,TRBJ2-1,TRBV28,ASSFELAGGNEQF
.,TRBJ1-1,TRBV5-1,ASSLDSTNTEAF
.,TRBJ1-2,TRBV7-8,ASRSSRRTVGGYT
TRBD1,TRBJ2-1,TRBV11-3,ASSPGGTGLVDEQF
.,TRBJ2-4,TRBV7-4,AIPGVSGNIQY
TRBD1,TRBJ2-1,TRBV5-8,ASSALQGNYNEQF
.,TRBJ2-1,TRBV12-3/TRBV12-4,ASRPLGGDEQF
TRBD1,TRBJ1-6,TRBV5-1,ASRGQGSSPLH
.,TRBJ2-3,TRBV7-9,ASSLAPRSTDTQY
TRBD1,TRBJ2-7,TRBV10-2,ASGTGHSYEQY
.,TRBJ2-5,TRBV10-3,AISDRTRRRETQY
.,TRBJ1-5,TRBV5-1,ASSLGDDNQPQH
.,TRBJ1-1,TRBV5-1,ASSLETGNTEAF
.,TRBJ2-1,TRBV4-1,ASSRVGDYNEQF
.,TRBJ2-3,TRBV5-1,ASSRQEVADTQY
.,TRBJ1-1,TRBV20-1,SARGGERNTEAF
.,TRBJ2-1,TRBV5-1,ASSFDGGAYNEQF
.,TRBJ1-2,TRBV27,ASSGGGSYYGYT
.,TRBJ2-2,TRBV24-1,ATSDSDTPNTGELF
TRBD2,TRBJ2-1,TRBV29-1,SVEGRPASGTSGVFNEQF
.,TRBJ2-7,TRBV28,ASSLWGAEQY
.,TRBJ2-7,TRBV27,ASSLDSGLPNEQY
.,TRBJ2-5,TRBV28,ASSSRQLGQETQY
TRBD2,TRBJ2-3,TRBV4-2,ASSHLGGGGKDTQY
.,TRBJ1-5,TRBV20-1,SASGPGSGYSNQPQH
.,TRBJ2-4,TRBV15,ASRAGPRAKNIQY
TRBD2,TRBJ2-1,TRBV7-9,ASRTSGLSYNEQF
.,TRBJ1-1,TRBV15,ATSREGWKRPEAF
TRBD1,TRBJ2-1,TRBV11-2,ASGVSGTGGLEQF
.,TRBJ2-5,TRBV29-1,SAARVETQY
TRBD2,TRBJ2-3,TRBV5-1,ASSLGAGVPDTQY
TRBD2,TRBJ2-5,TRBV7-9,ASSPSGGEWGETQY
TRBD2,TRBJ2-4,TRBV4-2,ASSHWWGGSSLRTKNIQY
.,TRBJ2-5,TRBV15,ATSIVRQIQETQY
.,TRBJ2-3,TRBV5-1,ASSPGQVTDTQY
TRBD1,TRBJ2-4,TRBV5-5,ASSFQGAAKNIQY
.,TRBJ1-1,TRBV7-2,ASSLGRRGSAF
.,TRBJ2-5,TRBV20-1,SAPPFSGRSETQY
TRBD2,TRBJ2-1,TRBV12-3/TRBV12-4,ASSSGGVLGLAGYNEQF
TRBD2,TRBJ2-1,TRBV6-1,ASSRLAGEPSYNEQF
.,TRBJ2-3,TRBV11-3,ASSSTGAGTQY